This TCR beta chain came from a study of T cell repertoires in aging, cancer and after chemotherapy. Peripheral blood genomic DNA, not sorted cells or RNA, was the template. Study-level findings and limits: In cancer patients, declining TCR diversity with age involved lost richness and lost evenness. Compared with age-matched healthy donors, untreated hematological or solid cancer patients showed higher blood TCR clonality. Median generation probability rose over the chemotherapy interval in each cancer cohort, suggesting rebound thymic output.

TRB rearrangements spanning V, D and J were amplified using mixed TRB-A/B primers. MiXCR was run by TCRdb on the multiplex PCR reads, yielding one entry per CDR3 protein. Altogether 10,000 to 13,000 distinct CDR3 sequences are present, over 25% being singletons, with the ten largest covering about 3%. CDR1 and CDR2 (germline): SEHNR, FQNEAQ (reference sequence). CDR3 size: 11 residues. As concerns this clonotype: What it binds is not known. The junction and the germline gene differ at one end; a read error may be behind it.

The chain recombines TRBV7-9 with TRBJ1-1; D is uncertain. Sample: blood. This TCR was sampled from a human donor in good health. The DNA of the CDR3 is TGTGCCAGCAGAGGTAACAGTGAAGCTTTCTTT. Its translation is CASRGNSEAFF.